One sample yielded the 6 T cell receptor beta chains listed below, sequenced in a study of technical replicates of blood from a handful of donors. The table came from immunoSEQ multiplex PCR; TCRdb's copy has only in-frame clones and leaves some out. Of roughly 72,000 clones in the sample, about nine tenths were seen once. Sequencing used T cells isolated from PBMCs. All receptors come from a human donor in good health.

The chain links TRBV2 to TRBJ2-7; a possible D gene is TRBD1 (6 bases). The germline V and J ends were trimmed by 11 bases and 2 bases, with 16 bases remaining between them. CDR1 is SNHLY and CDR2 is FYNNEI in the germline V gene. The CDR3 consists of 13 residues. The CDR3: CAGKWTATYEQYF. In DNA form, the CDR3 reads TGTGCCGGCAAATGGACAGCTACCTACGAGCAGTACTTC. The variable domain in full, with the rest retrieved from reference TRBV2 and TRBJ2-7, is EPEVTQTPSHQVTQMGQEVILRCVPISNHLYFYWYRQILGQKVEFLVSFYNNEISEKSEIFDDQFSVERPDGSNFTLKIRSTKLEDSAMYFCAGKWTATYEQYFGPGTRLTVT.

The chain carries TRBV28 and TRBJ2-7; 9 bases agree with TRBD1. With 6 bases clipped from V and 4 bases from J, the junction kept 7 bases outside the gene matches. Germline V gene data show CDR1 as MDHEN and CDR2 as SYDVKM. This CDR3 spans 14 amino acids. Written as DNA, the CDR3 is TGTGCCAGCAGGTCCGGGACAGGGCTTTACGAGCAGTACTTC. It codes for CASRSGTGLYEQYF.

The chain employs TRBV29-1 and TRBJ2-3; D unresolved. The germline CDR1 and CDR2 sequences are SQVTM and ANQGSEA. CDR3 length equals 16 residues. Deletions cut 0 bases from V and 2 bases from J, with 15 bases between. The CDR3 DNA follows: TGCAGCGTTGAAGATCTAACTAACGAGCCCACAGATACGCAGTATTTT. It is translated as CSVEDLTNEPTDTQYF.

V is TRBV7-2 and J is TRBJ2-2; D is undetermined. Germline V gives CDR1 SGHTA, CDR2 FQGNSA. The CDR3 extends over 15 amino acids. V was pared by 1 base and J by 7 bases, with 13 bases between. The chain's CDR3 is CASSLEIQFYGELFF. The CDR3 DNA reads TGTGCCAGCAGCTTAGAAATCCAGTTTTACGGGGAGCTGTTTTTT.

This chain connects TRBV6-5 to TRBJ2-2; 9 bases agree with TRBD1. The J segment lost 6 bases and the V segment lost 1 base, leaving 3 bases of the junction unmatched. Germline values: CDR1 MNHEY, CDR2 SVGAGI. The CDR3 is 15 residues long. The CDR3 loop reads CASSYWTGAAGELFF. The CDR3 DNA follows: TGTGCCAGCAGTTACTGGACAGGGGCGGCCGGGGAGCTGTTTTTT.

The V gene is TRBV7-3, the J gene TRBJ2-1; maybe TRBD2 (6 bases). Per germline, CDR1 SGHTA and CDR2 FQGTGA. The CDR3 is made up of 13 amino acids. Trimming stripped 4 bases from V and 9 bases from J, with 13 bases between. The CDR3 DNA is TGTGCCAGCAGCTCCACTAGCTGGGCTGAGCAGTTCTTC. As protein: CASSSTSWAEQFF.